The rows below give T cell receptor beta chains drawn from one sample of a study of blood T cell repertoires in COVID-19. Produced via immunoSEQ multiplex PCR; TCRdb's table is partial and in-frame only. In the table there are 330,000 or so clones, 80% to 90% of which are singletons. Sequencing input: peripheral blood. The receptors stem from a man aged 25-45 years with COVID-19, enrolled during active disease. CDR3s leave out the opening cysteine and the closing phenylalanine or tryptophan.

TRBV30	TRBJ2-3	AGASSPYRGDTQY
TRBV19	TRBJ2-7	ASGPDVGDYEQY
TRBV7-3	TRBJ1-1	ASSSTGSGTEAF
TRBV6-5	TRBJ2-7	ASSPGQGGYEQY
TRBV5-1	TRBJ1-5	ASSPGTGGYSNQPQH
TRBV7-2	TRBJ2-2	ASSSIGTSGRGELF
TRBV27	TRBJ2-7	ASSLSGRVPYEQY
TRBV30	TRBJ1-6	AWSAGLSPLH
TRBV18	TRBJ1-4	ASSPLGTGSEKLF
TRBV7-9	TRBJ2-3	ASGLQGGVPDTQY
TRBV13	TRBJ2-3	ASSGGAGVTDTQY
TRBV27	TRBJ1-1	ASREGFMNTEAF
TRBV11-2	TRBJ2-2	ASSMTSGSRDGELF
TRBV5-8	TRBJ2-1	ASSKTGRNEQF
TRBV27	TRBJ2-7	ASSFAGGYEQY
TRBV29-1	TRBJ1-5	SVAGTGGNQPQH
TRBV10-3	TRBJ1-6	AISSQGADNSPLH
TRBV7-2	TRBJ1-1	ASSLAQRAWNTEAF
TRBV18	TRBJ2-5	ASSPPEGAEETQY
TRBV3-1/TRBV3-2	TRBJ2-6	ASSQASGANVLT